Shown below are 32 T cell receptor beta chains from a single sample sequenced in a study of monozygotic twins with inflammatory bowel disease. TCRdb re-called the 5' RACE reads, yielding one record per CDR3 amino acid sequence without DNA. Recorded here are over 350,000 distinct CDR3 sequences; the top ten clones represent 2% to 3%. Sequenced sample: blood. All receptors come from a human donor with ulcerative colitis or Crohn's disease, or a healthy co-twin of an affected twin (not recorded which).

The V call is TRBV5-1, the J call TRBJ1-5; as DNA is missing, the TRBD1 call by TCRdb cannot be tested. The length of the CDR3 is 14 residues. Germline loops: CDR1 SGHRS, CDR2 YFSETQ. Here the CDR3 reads CASSQGPSNQPQHF. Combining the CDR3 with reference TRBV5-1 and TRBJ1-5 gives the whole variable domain KAGVTQTPRYLIKTRGQQVTLSCSPISGHRSVSWYQQTPGQGLQFLFEYFSETQRNKGNFPGRFSGRQFSNSRSEMNVSTLELGDSALYLCASSQGPSNQPQHFGDGTRLSIL.

CDR3: CSASRDSNFYEQYF. The genes are TRBV20-1 and TRBJ2-7; the D call from TCRdb, TRBD1, cannot be confirmed without DNA. Per germline, CDR1 DFQATT and CDR2 SNEGSKA (reference sequence). The CDR3 has 14 amino acids.

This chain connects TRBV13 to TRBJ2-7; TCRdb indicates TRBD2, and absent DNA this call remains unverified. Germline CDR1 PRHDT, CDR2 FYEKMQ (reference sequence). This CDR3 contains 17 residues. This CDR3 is CASSTHTTSGDPYEQYF.

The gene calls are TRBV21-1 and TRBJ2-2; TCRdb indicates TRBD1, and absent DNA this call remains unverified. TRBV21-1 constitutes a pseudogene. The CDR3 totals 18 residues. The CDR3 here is CASSKVRRTGASTGELFF.

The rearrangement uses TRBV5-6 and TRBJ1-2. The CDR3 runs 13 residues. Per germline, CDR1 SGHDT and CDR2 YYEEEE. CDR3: CASSSGLLNGYTF.

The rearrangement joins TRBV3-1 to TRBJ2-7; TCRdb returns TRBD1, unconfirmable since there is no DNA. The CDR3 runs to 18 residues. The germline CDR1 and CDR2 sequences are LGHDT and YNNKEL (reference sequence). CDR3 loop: CASSQDVAGGFLSYEQYF.

Here the CDR3 reads CASSSGLNTGELFF. V gene TRBV5-1 combines with J gene TRBJ2-2. Germline V gives CDR1 SGHRS, CDR2 YFSETQ. This CDR3 has 14 residues. Complete variable domain (other parts from reference TRBV5-1 and TRBJ2-2): KAGVTQTPRYLIKTRGQQVTLSCSPISGHRSVSWYQQTPGQGLQFLFEYFSETQRNKGNFPGRFSGRQFSNSRSEMNVSTLELGDSALYLCASSSGLNTGELFFGEGSRLTVL.

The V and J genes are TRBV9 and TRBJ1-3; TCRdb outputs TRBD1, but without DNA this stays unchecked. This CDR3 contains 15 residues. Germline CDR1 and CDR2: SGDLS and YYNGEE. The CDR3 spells CASSALTVAGNTIYF.

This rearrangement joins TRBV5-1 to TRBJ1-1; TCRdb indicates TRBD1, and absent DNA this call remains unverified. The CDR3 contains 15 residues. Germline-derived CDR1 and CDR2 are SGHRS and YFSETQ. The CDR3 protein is CASSLAGQGDTEAFF.

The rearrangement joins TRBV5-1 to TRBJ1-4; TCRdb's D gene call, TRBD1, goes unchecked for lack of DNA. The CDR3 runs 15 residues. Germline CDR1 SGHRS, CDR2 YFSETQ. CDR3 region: CASSLAGAGAEKLFF.

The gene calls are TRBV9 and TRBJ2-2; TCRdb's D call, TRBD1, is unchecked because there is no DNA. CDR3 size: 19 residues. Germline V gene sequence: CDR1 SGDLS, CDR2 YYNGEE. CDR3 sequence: CASSAPGQGAYANTGELFF.

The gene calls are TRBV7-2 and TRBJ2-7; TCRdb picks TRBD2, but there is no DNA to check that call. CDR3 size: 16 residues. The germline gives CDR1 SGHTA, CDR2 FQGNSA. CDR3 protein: CASSPQKGLAAYEQYF.

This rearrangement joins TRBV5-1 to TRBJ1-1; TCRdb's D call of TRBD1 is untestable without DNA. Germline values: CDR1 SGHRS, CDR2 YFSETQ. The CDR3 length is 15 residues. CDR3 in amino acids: CASSLPRQGGTEAFF.

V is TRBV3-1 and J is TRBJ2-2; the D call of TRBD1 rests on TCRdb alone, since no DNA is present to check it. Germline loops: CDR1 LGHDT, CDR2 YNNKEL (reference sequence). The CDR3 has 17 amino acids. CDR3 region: CASSQESGAPGAGELFF. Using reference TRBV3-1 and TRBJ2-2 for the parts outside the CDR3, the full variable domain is DTAVSQTPKYLVTQMGNDKSIKCEQNLGHDTMYWYKQDSKKFLKIMFSYNNKELIINETVPNRFSPKSPDKAHLNLHINSLELGDSAVYFCASSQESGAPGAGELFFGEGSRLTVL.

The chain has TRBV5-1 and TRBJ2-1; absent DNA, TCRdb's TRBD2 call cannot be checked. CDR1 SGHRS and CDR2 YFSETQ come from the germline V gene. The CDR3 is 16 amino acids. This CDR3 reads CASSLDPSGVNNEQFF.

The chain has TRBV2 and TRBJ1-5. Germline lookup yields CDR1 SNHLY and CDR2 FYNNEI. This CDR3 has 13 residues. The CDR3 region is CASTDPSRQPQHF. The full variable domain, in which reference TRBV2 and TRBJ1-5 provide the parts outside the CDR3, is EPEVTQTPSHQVTQMGQEVILRCVPISNHLYFYWYRQILGQKVEFLVSFYNNEISEKSEIFDDQFSVERPDGSNFTLKIRSTKLEDSAMYFCASTDPSRQPQHFGDGTRLSIL.

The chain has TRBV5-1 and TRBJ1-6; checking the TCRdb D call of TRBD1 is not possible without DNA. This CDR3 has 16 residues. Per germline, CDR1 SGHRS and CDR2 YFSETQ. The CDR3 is CASTPGGTGYNSPLHF.

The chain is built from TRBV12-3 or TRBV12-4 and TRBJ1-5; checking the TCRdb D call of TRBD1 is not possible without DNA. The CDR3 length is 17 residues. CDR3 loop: CASSPGTEDYSNQPQHF.

The CDR3 region is CASSPAGRESYTF. The chain links TRBV12-3 or TRBV12-4 to TRBJ1-2. The CDR3 runs 13 residues.

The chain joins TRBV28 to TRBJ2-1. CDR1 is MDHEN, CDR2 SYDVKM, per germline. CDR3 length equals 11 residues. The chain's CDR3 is CASSTRGEQFF.

The CDR3 spells CASSGGNPNTEAFF. The chain uses TRBV5-1 and TRBJ1-1; TCRdb selects TRBD1, and the lack of DNA leaves this call unchecked. This CDR3 is 14 amino acids long. Germline-derived CDR1 and CDR2 are SGHRS and YFSETQ.

CDR3: CAISAIQEPTNEKLFF. The chain links TRBV10-3 to TRBJ1-4; TCRdb gives TRBD1 as the D gene, but with no DNA this cannot be confirmed. The CDR3 extends over 16 amino acids. Germline CDR1 and CDR2: ENHRY and SYGVKD.

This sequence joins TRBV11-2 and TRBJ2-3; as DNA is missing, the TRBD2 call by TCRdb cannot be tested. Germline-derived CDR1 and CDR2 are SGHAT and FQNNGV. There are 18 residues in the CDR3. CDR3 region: CASSLVGLAGGKEDTQYF. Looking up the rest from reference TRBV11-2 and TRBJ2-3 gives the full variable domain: EAGVAQSPRYKIIEKRQSVAFWCNPISGHATLYWYQQILGQGPKLLIQFQNNGVVDDSQLPKDRFSAERLKGVDSTLKIQPAKLEDSAVYLCASSLVGLAGGKEDTQYFGPGTRLTVL.

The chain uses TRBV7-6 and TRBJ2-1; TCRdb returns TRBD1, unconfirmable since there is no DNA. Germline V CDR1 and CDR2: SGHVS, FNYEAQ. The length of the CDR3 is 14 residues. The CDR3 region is CASSPYTGSNEQFF.

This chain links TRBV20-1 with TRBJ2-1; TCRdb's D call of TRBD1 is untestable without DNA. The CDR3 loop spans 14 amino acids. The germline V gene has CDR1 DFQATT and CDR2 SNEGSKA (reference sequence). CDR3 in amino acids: CSAHSGGELGEQFF.

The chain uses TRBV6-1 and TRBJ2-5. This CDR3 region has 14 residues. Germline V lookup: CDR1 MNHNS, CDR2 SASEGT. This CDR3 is CASSLQINQETQYF.

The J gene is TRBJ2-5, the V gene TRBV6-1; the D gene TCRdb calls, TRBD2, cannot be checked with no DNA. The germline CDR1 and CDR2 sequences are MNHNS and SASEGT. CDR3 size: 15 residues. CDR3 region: CASSDPPQGEETQYF.

The chain's CDR3 is CRGVAGAGYNTEAFF. V gene TRBV20-1 combines with J gene TRBJ1-1; TCRdb's D gene call, TRBD1, goes unchecked for lack of DNA. Germline lookup yields CDR1 DFQATT and CDR2 SNEGSKA (reference sequence). The CDR3 is 15 residues long.

CDR3 loop: CASSFLSRGSEKLFF. V usage is TRBV27 and J usage is TRBJ1-4; TCRdb reports TRBD1, a call that lacks DNA to check it against. CDR3 size: 15 residues. Germline CDR1 is MNHEY and CDR2 is SMNVEV (reference sequence).

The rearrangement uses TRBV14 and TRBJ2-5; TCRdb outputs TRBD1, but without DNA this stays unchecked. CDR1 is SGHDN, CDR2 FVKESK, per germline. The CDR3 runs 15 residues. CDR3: CASSQDRGTVETQYF.

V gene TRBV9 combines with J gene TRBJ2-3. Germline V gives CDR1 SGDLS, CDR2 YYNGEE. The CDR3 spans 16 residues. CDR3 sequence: CASSVGEVGLTDTQYF.

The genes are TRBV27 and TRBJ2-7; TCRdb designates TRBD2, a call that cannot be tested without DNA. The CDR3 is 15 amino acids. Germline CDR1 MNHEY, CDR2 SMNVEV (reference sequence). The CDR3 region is CASRKGLGPPYEQYF.